Listed here are 10 T cell receptor beta chains from one sample, sequenced in a study of blood T cells in healthy people across ages. Sample-barcoded 5' priming and a J-beta primer mix drove a second PCR of roughly 7 to 11 cycles. MiXCR, applied by TCRdb to the 5' RACE reads, yields one record per CDR3 protein. The sample yields around 780,000 distinct CDR3 sequences, about 61% seen once. Sequencing input: blood. The receptors were gathered from a man aged 35-49 years in good health.

The chain employs TRBV4-3 and TRBJ2-5, with 7 bases identical to TRBD2. The CDR3 is 15 amino acids. Trimming cost V 1 base and J 4 bases; bases outside gene matches: 6. Germline loops: CDR1 LGHNA, CDR2 YSLEER. The CDR3 bases are TGCGCCAGCAGCCAAGGGGCGGGAGACCGAGAGACCCAGTACTTC. This translates into CASSQGAGDRETQYF.

The rearrangement joins TRBV28 to TRBJ2-6, with 10 bases matching TRBD1. Trimming removed 6 bases from V and 2 bases from J; junction bases left unmatched: 13. Per germline, CDR1 MDHEN and CDR2 SYDVKM. The CDR3 consists of 19 residues. The CDR3 here is CASRNYLGQGPTGANVLTF. The CDR3 region has the DNA TGTGCCAGCAGGAACTACTTGGGACAGGGGCCCACTGGGGCCAACGTCCTGACTTTC. The variable domain in full, completed from reference TRBV28 and TRBJ2-6, reads DVKVTQSSRYLVKRTGEKVFLECVQDMDHENMFWYRQDPGLGLRLIYFSYDVKMKEKGDIPEGYSVSREKKERFSLILESASTNQTSMYLCASRNYLGQGPTGANVLTFGAGSRLTVL.

Here the CDR3 DNA reads TGCGCCAGCAGCTTCGGTAGCGGGAACACCGGGGAGCTGTTTTTT. Encoded protein: CASSFGSGNTGELFF. The chain is built from TRBV5-1 and TRBJ2-2, with D perhaps matching TRBD2 (6 bases). The V gene's germline CDR1 is SGHRS and CDR2 YFSETQ. Trimming cost V 2 bases and J 1 base, with 9 bases left between them. The CDR3 sequence is 15 residues long.

This chain joins TRBV11-2 and TRBJ2-4; TRBD1 aligns across 8 bases. The J call is in doubt because the DNA end fits TRBJ2-5 better. CDR1 SGHAT and CDR2 FQNNGV come from the germline V gene. This CDR3 contains 18 residues. The CDR3 nucleotides are TGTGCCAGCAGCTTAGAGCCCGGGGCAGGGGGCGCTTGGGAGACCCAGTACTTC. Its protein product is CASSLEPGAGGAWETQYF.

V is TRBV5-6 and J is TRBJ1-1; D gene ambiguous. Germline CDR1 and CDR2: SGHDT and YYEEEE. Deletions cut 0 bases from V and 5 bases from J, with 14 bases between. This CDR3 has 15 amino acids. This CDR3 is CASSLALRTETEAFF. The CDR3 DNA reads TGTGCCAGCAGCTTGGCCCTAAGGACGGAGACTGAAGCTTTCTTT.

V gene TRBV3-1 combines with J gene TRBJ2-5; 8 nucleotides agree with TRBD2. The J call may be wrong; the DNA end is better matched by TRBJ2-7. From germline, CDR1 is LGHDT and CDR2 YNNKEL (reference sequence). The CDR3 spans 15 residues. The CDR3 DNA reads TGTGCCAGCAGCTCAGGCGGGGGGCGCATCGACGAGCAGTACTTC. Translating gives CASSSGGGRIDEQYF.

This chain connects TRBV2 to TRBJ2-4, with D perhaps given as TRBD1 or TRBD2 (5 bases each). The J call may not be correct, given that the DNA end is closer to TRBJ2-7. The CDR3 runs 14 residues. Germline V gives CDR1 SNHLY, CDR2 FYNNEI. CDR3 loop: CASSLRVGVGEQYF. CDR3 nucleotide sequence: TGTGCCAGCAGTCTGAGGGTAGGGGTAGGCGAGCAGTACTTC.

This clonotype was seen only a few times. This chain connects TRBV7-9 to TRBJ2-3; the D gene is possibly TRBD2 (6 bases). Germline CDR1 and CDR2: SEHNR and FQNEAQ (reference sequence). The CDR3 totals 17 residues. Trimming shortened V by 5 bases and J by 1 base, and 19 bases separated the two germline ends. Written as DNA, the CDR3 is TGTGCCAGCAGCCCTGGGACTGCCGGGTCCGGCACAGATACGCAGTATTTT. Translation: CASSPGTAGSGTDTQYF. Full variable domain (remainder filled in from reference TRBV7-9 and TRBJ2-3): DTGVSQNPRHKITKRGQNVTFRCDPISEHNRLYWYRQTLGQGPEFLTYFQNEAQLEKSRLLSDRFSAERPKGSFSTLEIQRTEQGDSAMYLCASSPGTAGSGTDTQYFGPGTRLTVL.

The V call is TRBV7-9, the J call TRBJ2-1; 8 bases agree with TRBD1. The CDR3 consists of 16 residues. The germline V gene encodes CDR1 SEHNR and CDR2 FQNEAQ (reference sequence). After removal of 1 base from V and 8 bases from J, the junction contained 10 bases not matched to a gene. CDR3 coding DNA: TGTGCCAGCAGCTTAGGCGGATGGACAGGGTCGCATGAGCAGTTCTTC. Its translation is CASSLGGWTGSHEQFF.

V and J are TRBV4-3 and TRBJ2-3; D is ambiguous. From germline, CDR1 is LGHNA and CDR2 YSLEER. The CDR3 consists of 14 residues. V was clipped by 1 base and J by 0 bases, with 5 bases between them. CDR3 protein: CASSQARSTDTQYF. CDR3 nucleotides: TGCGCCAGCAGCCAAGCCAGGAGCACAGATACGCAGTATTTT.